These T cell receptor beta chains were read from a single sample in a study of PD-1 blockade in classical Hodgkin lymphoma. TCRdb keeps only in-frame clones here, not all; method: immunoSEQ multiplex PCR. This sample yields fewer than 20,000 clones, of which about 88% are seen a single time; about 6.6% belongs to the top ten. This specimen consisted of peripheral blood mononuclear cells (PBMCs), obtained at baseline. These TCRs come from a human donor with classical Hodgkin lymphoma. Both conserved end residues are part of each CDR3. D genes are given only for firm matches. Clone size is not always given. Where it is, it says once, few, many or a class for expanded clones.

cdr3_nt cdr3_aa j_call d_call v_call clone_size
TGTGCCAGCAGTTCATGGCAGGGAACCTCCCCCGCCAAAAACATTCAGTACTTC CASSSWQGTSPAKNIQYF TRBJ2-4 . TRBV28 .
TGTGCCAGCAGCTTGTCCGGGGCGCCTCAGCCCCAGCATTTT CASSLSGAPQPQHF TRBJ1-5 . TRBV5-6 .
TGTGCCACCAGCACCCAACTTGTTCCCTACGAGCAGTACTTC CATSTQLVPYEQYF TRBJ2-7 . TRBV15 .
TGTGCCAGCAGTGCTACCCCGGCAGACGGGGTGTACACTGAAGCTTTCTTT CASSATPADGVYTEAFF TRBJ1-1 . TRBV6-1 once
TGCGCCAGCAGCATGACAGGTAGCTCCTACGAGCAGTACTTC CASSMTGSSYEQYF TRBJ2-7 . TRBV5-8 .
TGTGCCAGCAGCCCTAGGGGAGACCCCAATGAAAAACTGTTTTTT CASSPRGDPNEKLFF TRBJ1-4 . TRBV11-2 .
TGCGCCAGCAGCCCCGGGCCCCGGTACCAAAGGGACCCAGACACTGAAGCTTTCTTT CASSPGPRYQRDPDTEAFF TRBJ1-1 . TRBV4-3 .
TGTGCCAGCAGCCATTCAGGGAATTATCAGCCCCAGCATTTT CASSHSGNYQPQHF TRBJ1-5 . TRBV27 medium-sized
TGTGCCAGTAGTGGCTCGGGACAGGGGTTTTTTGGCTACACCTTC CASSGSGQGFFGYTF TRBJ1-2 TRBD1 TRBV19 .
TGTGCCAGCAGCTTGGCCTTTTCAGCCTCTGGGGCCAACGTCCTGACTTTC CASSLAFSASGANVLTF TRBJ2-6 . TRBV5-6 .
TGTGCCAGTAGTCCTTACGGACGGGGAAACACAGATACGCAGTATTTT CASSPYGRGNTDTQYF TRBJ2-3 . TRBV19 once
TGTGCCAGCTCCCCAGAGGCGGGGACCGAGACCTACGAGCAGTACTTC CASSPEAGTETYEQYF TRBJ2-7 . TRBV18 .
TGTGCCAGCAGCTTAGGCGGGGGGCTGTACGAGCAGTACTTC CASSLGGGLYEQYF TRBJ2-7 TRBD2 TRBV7-2 .
TGTGCCAGCAGCTTACCACGGGCCGGACGTGGCTACACCTTC CASSLPRAGRGYTF TRBJ1-2 . TRBV7-9 medium-sized
TGTGCCAGCAGTTTAGGCCTCGGGAGCAATCAGCCCCAGCATTTT CASSLGLGSNQPQHF TRBJ1-5 . TRBV28 .
TGTGCCTGGCTGGACTACTATGGCTACACCTTC CAWLDYYGYTF TRBJ1-2 . TRBV30 .
TGTGCCAGCAGTTTAGGGCCGGCCGGGGAGCTGTTTTTT CASSLGPAGELFF TRBJ2-2 . TRBV28 .
TGTGCCAGCCGGGGAGTGCCTCGGGAGACCCAGTACTTC CASRGVPRETQYF TRBJ2-5 . TRBV6-1 .
TGTGCCAGCAGTTACGGGGGAGAGCAGTATTTT CASSYGGEQYF TRBJ2-3 . TRBV6-6 .
TGTGCCAGCAGCTTGGTTTATCAGGGCTCCTACGAGCAGTACTTC CASSLVYQGSYEQYF TRBJ2-7 . TRBV5-4 medium-sized
TGTGCCAGCAGCCCCCCGGGCCCCTTGGCCCAGTACTTC CASSPPGPLAQYF TRBJ2-5 . TRBV11-2 .
TGTGCCAGCTCTGGGGGAACTAGCACAGATACGCAGTATTTT CASSGGTSTDTQYF TRBJ2-3 . TRBV6-4 .
TGTGCCAGCAGTCTAGGGGGTTCTGGAAACACCATATATTTT CASSLGGSGNTIYF TRBJ1-3 . TRBV7-2 .
TGTGCCAGCAGTGAATTCTCAGGGGGAGGGGAGAAACTGTTTTTT CASSEFSGGGEKLFF TRBJ1-4 TRBD1 TRBV2 .
TGTGCCAGCAGCCAAGCCCTTCTGGCGGGAAACTATGGCTACACCTTC CASSQALLAGNYGYTF TRBJ1-2 . TRBV4-2 .
TGTGCCAGCTCACCACAAGCACCACCAGCCTACGAGCAGTACTTC CASSPQAPPAYEQYF TRBJ2-7 . TRBV18 .